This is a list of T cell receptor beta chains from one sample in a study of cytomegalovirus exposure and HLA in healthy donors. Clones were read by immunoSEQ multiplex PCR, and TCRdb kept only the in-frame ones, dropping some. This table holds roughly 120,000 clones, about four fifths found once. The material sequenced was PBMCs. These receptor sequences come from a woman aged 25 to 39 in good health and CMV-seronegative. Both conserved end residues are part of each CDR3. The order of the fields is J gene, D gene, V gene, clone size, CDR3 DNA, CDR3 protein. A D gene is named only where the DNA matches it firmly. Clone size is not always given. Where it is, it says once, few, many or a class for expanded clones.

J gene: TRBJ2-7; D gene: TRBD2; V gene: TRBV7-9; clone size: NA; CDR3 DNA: TGTGCCAGCAGCCCACGCATAGCGGGAGGATGCGAGCAGTACTTC; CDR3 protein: CASSPRIAGGCEQYF
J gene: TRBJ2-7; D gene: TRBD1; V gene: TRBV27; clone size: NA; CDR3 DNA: TGTGCCAGCAGTGAGTGGACAGGGAGCTCCTACGAGCAGTACTTC; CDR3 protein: CASSEWTGSSYEQYF
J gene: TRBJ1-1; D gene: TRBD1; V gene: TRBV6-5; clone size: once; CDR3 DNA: TGTGCCAGCAGTTCGGGGACAGGCATGAACACTGAAGCTTTCTTT; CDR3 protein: CASSSGTGMNTEAFF
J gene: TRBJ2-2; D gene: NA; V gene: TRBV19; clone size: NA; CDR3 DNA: TGTGCCAGCCAGGGGCCTGGGAGCACCGGGGAGCTGTTTTTT; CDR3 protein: CASQGPGSTGELFF
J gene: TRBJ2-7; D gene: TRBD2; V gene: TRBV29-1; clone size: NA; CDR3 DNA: TGCAGCGTTGAGGAGTATGGGACTAGCGGGAGCTACGAGCAGTACTTC; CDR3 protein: CSVEEYGTSGSYEQYF
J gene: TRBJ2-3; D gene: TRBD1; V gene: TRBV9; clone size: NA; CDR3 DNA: TGTGCCAGCAGCGTAGACAGGGGCGCAGATACGCAGTATTTT; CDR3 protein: CASSVDRGADTQYF
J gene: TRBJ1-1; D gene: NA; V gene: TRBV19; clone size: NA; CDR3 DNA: TGTGCCAGTAGTATACAGACGGGAGGTCTAAACACTGAAGCTTTCTTT; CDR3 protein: CASSIQTGGLNTEAFF
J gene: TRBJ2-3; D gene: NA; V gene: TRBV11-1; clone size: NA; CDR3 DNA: TGTGCCAGCAGCTTACAGGGGTTGGATACGCAGTATTTT; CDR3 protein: CASSLQGLDTQYF
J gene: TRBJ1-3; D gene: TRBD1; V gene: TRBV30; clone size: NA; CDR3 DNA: TGTGCCTGGAGTACCGGGACAGCTTCTTTTTTCCCTGGAAACACCATATATTTT; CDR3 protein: CAWSTGTASFFPGNTIYF
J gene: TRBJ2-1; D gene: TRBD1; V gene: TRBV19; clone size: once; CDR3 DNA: TGTGCCAGTAGTATAGGACAGGGACCGCAGTTCTTC; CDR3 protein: CASSIGQGPQFF
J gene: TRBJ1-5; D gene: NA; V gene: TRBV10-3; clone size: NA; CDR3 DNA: TGTGCCATCAGTGAGAACGGAGCATGGCCCCAGCATTTT; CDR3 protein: CAISENGAWPQHF
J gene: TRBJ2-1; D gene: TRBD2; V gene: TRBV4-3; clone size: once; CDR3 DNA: TGCGCCAGCAGCCAAGCTGTAGGGGAGAGCGGGATCACCTACAATGAGCAGTTCTTC; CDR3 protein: CASSQAVGESGITYNEQFF
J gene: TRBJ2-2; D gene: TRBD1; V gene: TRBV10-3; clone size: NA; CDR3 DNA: TGTGCCATCAGCCCCGGGACAGGGAAATCTACCGGGGAGCTGTTTTTT; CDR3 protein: CAISPGTGKSTGELFF
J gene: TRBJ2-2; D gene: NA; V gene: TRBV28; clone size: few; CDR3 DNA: TGTGCCAGCAGCTCGGAGGCTTTAGGGACCGGGGAGCTGTTTTTT; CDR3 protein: CASSSEALGTGELFF
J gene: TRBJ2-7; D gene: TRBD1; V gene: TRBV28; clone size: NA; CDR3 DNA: TGTGCCAGCAGAGGACAGGGACGATACGAGCAGTACTTC; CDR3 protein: CASRGQGRYEQYF
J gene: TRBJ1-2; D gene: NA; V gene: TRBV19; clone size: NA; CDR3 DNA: TGTGCCAGTAGTATTAGTCGCGGCAGCACCTATGGCTACACCTTC; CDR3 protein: CASSISRGSTYGYTF
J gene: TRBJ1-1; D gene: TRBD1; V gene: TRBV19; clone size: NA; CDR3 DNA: TGTGCCAGTAGTACTCCAACAGGGGCTGAAGCTTTCTTT; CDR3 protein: CASSTPTGAEAFF
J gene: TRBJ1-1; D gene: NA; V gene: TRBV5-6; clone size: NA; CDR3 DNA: TGTGCCAGCAGCTGGGGGACAATCATGAACACTGAAGCTTTCTTT; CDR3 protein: CASSWGTIMNTEAFF
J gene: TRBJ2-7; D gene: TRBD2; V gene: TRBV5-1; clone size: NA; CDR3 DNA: TGCGCCAGTCGGGGACTAGCGCCTCCCTACGAGCAGTACTTC; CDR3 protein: CASRGLAPPYEQYF
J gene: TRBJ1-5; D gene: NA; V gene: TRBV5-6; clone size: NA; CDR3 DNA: TGTGCCAGCAGCTTGGCCTTCCCTGGGGCGCCCCAGCATTTT; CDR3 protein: CASSLAFPGAPQHF
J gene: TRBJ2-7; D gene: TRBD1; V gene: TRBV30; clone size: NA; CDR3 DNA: TGTGCCTGGAGTGGACAGGGGACCTACGAGCAGTACTTC; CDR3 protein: CAWSGQGTYEQYF
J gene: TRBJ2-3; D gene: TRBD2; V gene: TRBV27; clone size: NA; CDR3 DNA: TGTGCCAGCAGTTTTGGCGGGAGGGGAGGAGATACGCAGTATTTT; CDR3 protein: CASSFGGRGGDTQYF
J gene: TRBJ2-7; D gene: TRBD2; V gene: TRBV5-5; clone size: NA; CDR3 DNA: TGTGCCAGCAGCTTGGAGGGTGGGAGCGGGATCTACGAGCAGTACTTC; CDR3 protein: CASSLEGGSGIYEQYF
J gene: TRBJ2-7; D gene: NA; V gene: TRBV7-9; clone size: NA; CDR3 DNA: TGTTCCAGCAGTCCAGTGAACTACGAGCAGTACTTC; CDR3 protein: CSSSPVNYEQYF
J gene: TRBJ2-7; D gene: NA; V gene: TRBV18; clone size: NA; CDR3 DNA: TGTGCCAGCTCACCACCGAATGCGTACGAGCAGTACTTC; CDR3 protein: CASSPPNAYEQYF
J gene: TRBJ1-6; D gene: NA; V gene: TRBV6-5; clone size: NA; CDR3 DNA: TGTGCCAGCAGAAAGAGCTCCTATAATTCACCCCTCCACTTT; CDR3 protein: CASRKSSYNSPLHF
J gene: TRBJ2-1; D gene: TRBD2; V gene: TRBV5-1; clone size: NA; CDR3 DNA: TGCGCCAGCAGCCGTCAACTAGCGGTCCATTCGACCTACAATGAGCAGTTCTTC; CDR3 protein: CASSRQLAVHSTYNEQFF
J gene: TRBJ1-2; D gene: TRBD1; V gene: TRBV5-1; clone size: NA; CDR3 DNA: TGCGCCAGCAGCTCATCCGGGACAGCGGCGATTGGCTACACCTTC; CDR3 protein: CASSSSGTAAIGYTF
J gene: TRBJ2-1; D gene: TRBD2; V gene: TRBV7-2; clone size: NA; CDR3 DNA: TGTGCCAGCGGTAAGCGGGGACCCTACAATGAGCAGTTCTTC; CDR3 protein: CASGKRGPYNEQFF
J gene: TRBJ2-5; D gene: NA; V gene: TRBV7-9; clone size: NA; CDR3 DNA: TGTGCCAGCAGCTTAGCGGGAGGAGAGACCCAGTACTTC; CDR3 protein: CASSLAGGETQYF
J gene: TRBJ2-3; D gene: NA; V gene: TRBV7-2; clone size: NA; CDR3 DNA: TGTGCCAGCAGCTTAGCGCTTACAGGATGGTCAGATACGCAGTATTTT; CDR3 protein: CASSLALTGWSDTQYF
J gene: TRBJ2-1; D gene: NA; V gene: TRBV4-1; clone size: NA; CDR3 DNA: TGCGCCAGCAGCTACTCAACCGGCACCGGGAATGAGCAGTTCTTC; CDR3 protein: CASSYSTGTGNEQFF
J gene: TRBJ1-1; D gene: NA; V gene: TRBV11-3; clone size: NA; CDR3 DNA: TGTGCCAGCAGCTTAAACCCTCCGGGGGCGGGGGGCTTGAACACTGAAGCTTTCTTT; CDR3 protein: CASSLNPPGAGGLNTEAFF
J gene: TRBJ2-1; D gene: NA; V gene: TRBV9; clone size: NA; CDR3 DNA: TGTGCCAGCAGCGTAAGCGGCAATGAGCAGTTCTTC; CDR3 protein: CASSVSGNEQFF
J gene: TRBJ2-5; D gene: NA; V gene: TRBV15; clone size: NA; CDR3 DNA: TGTGCCACCAGCAGAGATAGCCGGGAGACCCAGTACTTC; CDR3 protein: CATSRDSRETQYF